Shown below are 25 T cell receptor beta chains from a single sample sequenced in a study of blood T cell repertoires in COVID-19. This table comes from immunoSEQ multiplex PCR, and its TCRdb copy is limited to in-frame clones, with some not included. The table includes 52,000 or so clones, 84% detected once. Sequencing was carried out using peripheral blood. Source of these receptors: a man aged 50-59 years with acute or convalescent COVID-19.

The chain is built from TRBV6-5 and TRBJ2-3; 9 bases are shared with TRBD2. The CDR3 runs to 15 residues. Germline CDR1 and CDR2: MNHEY and SVGAGI. V was pared by 5 bases and J by 4 bases, with 7 bases of the junction left unmatched. The CDR3 DNA follows: TGTGCCAGCAGTCAGACTAGCGGAGGCTCAGATACGCAGTATTTT. It yields the protein CASSQTSGGSDTQYF.

In this sample, this clone turned up a few times. This chain joins TRBV9 and TRBJ2-7; perhaps TRBD1 as D (5 bases). Trimming removed 3 bases from V and 2 bases from J, with 12 bases in between. There are 14 residues in the CDR3. Germline V gene data show CDR1 as SGDLS and CDR2 as YYNGEE. The CDR3 loop is CASSERGQTYEQYF. The CDR3, as DNA: TGTGCCAGCAGCGAGAGAGGACAAACCTACGAGCAGTACTTC. Full variable domain (missing parts from reference TRBV9 and TRBJ2-7): DSGVTQTPKHLITATGQRVTLRCSPRSGDLSVYWYQQSLDQGLQFLIQYYNGEERAKGNILERFSAQQFPDLHSELNLSSLELGDSALYFCASSERGQTYEQYFGPGTRLTVT.

The chain couples TRBV6-1 to TRBJ2-5; 11 positions match TRBD1. Looked up from germline, CDR1 is MNHNS and CDR2 is SASEGT. The CDR3 loop spans 15 amino acids. With 2 bases clipped from V and 5 bases from J, the junction kept 4 bases outside the gene matches. This CDR3 is CASSEWTGGRETQYF. DNA of the CDR3: TGTGCCAGCAGTGAATGGACAGGGGGCAGGGAGACCCAGTACTTC.

This chain links TRBV11-3 with TRBJ2-3; 7 bases map to TRBD2. The CDR3 length is 15 residues. Germline V gene lookup returns CDR1 SGHNT and CDR2 YENEEA. With V trimmed by 1 base and J by 1 base, 2 bases remained unmatched. The CDR3 nucleotides are TGTGCCAGCAGCTTAGGAGCGGGGCGCACAGATACGCAGTATTTT. As protein: CASSLGAGRTDTQYF.

The rearrangement joins TRBV5-1 to TRBJ1-3; D possibly corresponds to TRBD1 (5 bases). Between the trimmed V and J ends, which lost 0 bases and 8 bases, there was a span of 15 bases. Germline CDR1 reads SGHRS; CDR2 reads YFSETQ. CDR3 size: 15 residues. The CDR3 DNA sequence: TGCGCCAGCAGCTTGGCCCTAACAGGTGCCGACACCATATATTTT. Translation gives CASSLALTGADTIYF.

The chain uses TRBV4-1 and TRBJ1-5, with a weak D call TRBD1 (5 bases). Germline V gives CDR1 MGHRA, CDR2 YSYEKL. V was trimmed by 5 bases and J by 7 bases, leaving 15 bases between them. This CDR3 comprises 14 residues. This chain's CDR3 is CASSFDRRRQPQHF. The CDR3 coding sequence is TGCGCCAGCAGCTTTGACAGACGCCGCCAGCCCCAGCATTTT.

In this sample, this clone turned up a few times. The gene calls are TRBV28 and TRBJ1-2, with 9 nucleotides matching TRBD1. V lost 5 bases, J lost 4 bases, and 14 bases stayed unmatched. CDR3 size: 17 residues. CDR1 and CDR2 from the germline V gene are MDHEN and SYDVKM. Here the CDR3 reads CASSLTPTGTGSYGYTF. CDR3 in DNA: TGTGCCAGCAGTCTAACCCCGACCGGGACAGGGAGCTATGGCTACACCTTC.

V usage is TRBV2 and J usage is TRBJ2-3; TRBD1 is a possible D gene (5 bases). The length of the CDR3 is 16 residues. Deletions cut 1 base from V and 6 bases from J, with 17 bases between. Germline V gene sequence: CDR1 SNHLY, CDR2 FYNNEI. The CDR3 loop is CASSEEMGPAGDTQYF. In nucleotides, the CDR3 is TGTGCCAGCAGTGAAGAGATGGGGCCAGCCGGTGATACGCAGTATTTT. Full variable domain (outside the CDR3, taken from reference TRBV2 and TRBJ2-3): EPEVTQTPSHQVTQMGQEVILRCVPISNHLYFYWYRQILGQKVEFLVSFYNNEISEKSEIFDDQFSVERPDGSNFTLKIRSTKLEDSAMYFCASSEEMGPAGDTQYFGPGTRLTVL.

This clone turned up a few times. This chain connects TRBV9 to TRBJ2-5; D is perhaps TRBD1 (6 bases). From germline, CDR1 is SGDLS and CDR2 YYNGEE. V lost 0 bases and J 2 bases, leaving 11 bases between the germline ends. The CDR3 has 15 residues. CDR3: CASSVAAGVQETQYF. DNA for the CDR3: TGTGCCAGCAGCGTAGCAGCAGGGGTTCAAGAGACCCAGTACTTC.

The rearrangement links TRBV19 to TRBJ1-1, with a tentative D call TRBD1 (5 bases). V shed 4 bases and J shed 1 base, with 7 bases lying between them. The CDR3 contains 13 residues. Germline V gene sequence: CDR1 LNHDA, CDR2 SQIVND (reference sequence). CDR3 sequence (DNA): TGTGCCAGTAGTACGACAGAGAACACTGAAGCTTTCTTT. This encodes CASSTTENTEAFF.

This clone has just a few counts. The chain has TRBV29-1 and TRBJ1-2; 8 nucleotides align to TRBD1. This CDR3 is built from 12 residues. Germline loops: CDR1 SQVTM, CDR2 ANQGSEA. V trimming: 7 bases; J trimming: 2 bases; junction bases outside the gene matches: 3. The DNA of the CDR3 is TGCAGCGGCGGACAGGGCAACTATGGCTACACCTTC. Translating it yields CSGGQGNYGYTF.

Note on this clone: Germline is not matched at one junction end, which may reflect a read error. The genes are TRBV30 and TRBJ2-3, with 11 bases fitting TRBD2. The CDR3 runs 17 residues. The germline V gene has CDR1 GTSNPN and CDR2 SVGIG (reference sequence). For the CDR3, the DNA is TGTGCCTGGAGTGAAAAATTAGCGGGAGGGCCAACAGGTACGCAGTATTTT. It is translated as CAWSEKLAGGPTGTQYF.

This clone was picked up one time. The V gene is TRBV27, the J gene TRBJ2-7, with a weak D call TRBD2 (6 bases). The V and J ends lost 5 bases and 2 bases respectively, with 10 bases between them. The CDR3 is 13 residues long. Germline CDR1 reads MNHEY; CDR2 reads SMNVEV (reference sequence). The CDR3 nucleotides read TGTGCCAGCAGTCCGGGACTGGCCTACGAGCAGTACTTC. This codes for CASSPGLAYEQYF.

V usage is TRBV19 and J usage is TRBJ1-1; a weak D match, TRBD1 (6 bases). The germline V gene has CDR1 LNHDA and CDR2 SQIVND (reference sequence). The CDR3 runs to 14 residues. V was trimmed by 10 bases and J by 2 bases, leaving 17 bases between them. CDR3 sequence: CATYETGGNTEAFF. CDR3 nucleotide sequence: TGTGCCACCTACGAGACAGGAGGAAACACTGAAGCTTTCTTT.

Only a few counts were recorded for this clone. A read error is possible here, since a much larger clone lies one base away. This sample includes further DNA sequences coding for the same CDR3. The chain recombines TRBV29-1 with TRBJ2-6; possible D gene TRBD1, 6 bases. CDR3 length: 16 residues. In germline, CDR1 is SQVTM, CDR2 ANQGSEA. Trimming left V 4 bases short and J 0 bases short, with 13 bases between. The CDR3 is CSVASGGPSGANVLTF. The DNA for the CDR3 is TGCAGCGTTGCGAGTGGGGGCCCCTCTGGGGCCAACGTCCTGACTTTC.

The chain combines TRBV11-3 with TRBJ2-1, with 8 bases fitting TRBD2. Looked up from germline, CDR1 is SGHNT and CDR2 is YENEEA. V lost 2 bases and J lost 5; bases outside the gene matches: 5. The CDR3 is 15 residues long. The CDR3 spells CASSLSGGLDNEQFF. CDR3 nucleotides: TGTGCCAGCAGCTTATCGGGGGGACTAGACAATGAGCAGTTCTTC. Full variable domain (missing parts from reference TRBV11-3 and TRBJ2-1): EAGVVQSPRYKIIEKKQPVAFWCNPISGHNTLYWYLQNLGQGPELLIRYENEEAVDDSQLPKDRFSAERLKGVDSTLKIQPAELGDSAVYLCASSLSGGLDNEQFFGPGTRLTVL.

The rearrangement links TRBV10-3 to TRBJ2-5, with D perhaps TRBD2 (5 bases). The CDR3 is made up of 13 amino acids. Germline CDR1 is ENHRY and CDR2 is SYGVKD. V shed 8 bases and J shed 0 bases, with 10 bases lying between them. Here the CDR3 reads CAIAGRYQETQYF. The DNA of the CDR3 is TGTGCCATCGCGGGTCGGTACCAAGAGACCCAGTACTTC.

The rearrangement links TRBV11-2 to TRBJ2-1, with a tentative D call TRBD1 (5 bases). Germline CDR1 SGHAT, CDR2 FQNNGV. The V end was cut by 5 bases, the J end by 4 bases, with 21 bases between. The CDR3 is 17 amino acids. In nucleotides, the CDR3 is TGTGCCAGCAGCAACGGCGGTCGGCAGGGCCAATACAATGAGCAGTTCTTC. Amino acids: CASSNGGRQGQYNEQFF.

This chain joins TRBV6-5 and TRBJ1-2; the D gene is possibly TRBD1 (6 bases). CDR3 size: 14 residues. Germline V gene data show CDR1 as MNHEY and CDR2 as SVGAGI. Trimming cost V 4 bases and J 4 bases, with 13 bases left between them. This CDR3 is CASSFQTGSYGYTF. The CDR3 region has the DNA TGTGCCAGCAGTTTTCAAACAGGGAGCTATGGCTACACCTTC.

The DNA of the CDR3 is TGTGCCAGCAGTAGCCCGACGGGTGGTGACAATGAGCAGTTCTTC. This codes for CASSSPTGGDNEQFF. The chain employs TRBV5-4 and TRBJ2-1; D gene unclear. Germline CDR1 SGHNT, CDR2 YYREEE (reference sequence). CDR3 size: 15 residues. The V end lost 5 bases, the J end lost 5 bases, and 17 bases lay between the germline ends.

This chain uses TRBV7-2 with TRBJ1-5; TRBD1 might be the D (5 bases). V was clipped by 9 bases and J by 7 bases, with 16 bases between them. The CDR3 has 13 residues. Germline loops: CDR1 SGHTA, CDR2 FQGNSA. The DNA of the CDR3 is TGTGCCAGACCTAAGGGGATGCGGCAGCCCCAGCATTTT. It specifies CARPKGMRQPQHF.

CDR3 DNA sequence: TGTGCCAGCAGCGTAGACAGGGCGAACACCGGGGAGCTGTTTTTT. It translates to CASSVDRANTGELFF. The rearrangement uses TRBV9 and TRBJ2-2; TRBD1 is a possible D gene (6 bases). Trimming took off 0 bases at V and 0 bases at J, with 6 bases between the two ends. The CDR3 length is 15 residues. The germline gives CDR1 SGDLS, CDR2 YYNGEE.

The sample holds one count of this clone. The chain recombines TRBV6-5 with TRBJ1-2; D is unresolved. Germline assignment: CDR1 MNHEY and CDR2 SVGAGI. Trimming shortened V by 6 bases and J by 2 bases, and 10 bases separated the two germline ends. This CDR3 is 13 amino acids long. The CDR3 protein is CASRLTENYGYTF. CDR3 DNA: TGTGCCAGCAGGTTAACGGAGAACTATGGCTACACCTTC.

The genes are TRBV2 and TRBJ2-7; 8 positions match TRBD1. With V trimmed by 5 bases and J by 3 bases, 6 bases remained unmatched. Germline V CDR1 and CDR2: SNHLY, FYNNEI. This CDR3 is 14 amino acids long. CDR3 loop: CASSLGQVYYEQYF. CDR3 nucleotide sequence: TGTGCCAGCAGTCTGGGACAGGTTTACTACGAGCAGTACTTC.

This chain uses TRBV4-1 with TRBJ2-7, with D uncertain. This CDR3 contains 14 residues. Trimming took off 8 bases at V and 2 bases at J, with 16 bases between the two ends. Looked up from germline, CDR1 is MGHRA and CDR2 is YSYEKL. DNA of the CDR3: TGCGCCAGCCGATCCACTACCTATACCTACGAGCAGTACTTC. This encodes CASRSTTYTYEQYF.